This TCR beta chain was sequenced for a study of blood T cell repertoires in COVID-19 (dated by TCRdb to the early 2020s). Turning to the overall study: Collaborator samples came from the United States, Italy and Spain and covered acute and convalescent phases of COVID-19. The material from the prospective study consisted of cDNA or gDNA derived from T cells, B-cell-depleted T cells, or PBMCs. Deeply sampled blood TCRbeta repertoires from subjects exposed to, actively infected with, or recovered from COVID-19 were included in the dataset. The repertoires were made available in a free public database intended to serve as a resource for research on the immune response to SARS-CoV-2. The samples were drawn from two sources: the first 160 participants of the ongoing ImmuneRACE study, and 950 to 1,500 subjects contributed by 6 global collaborators. A de-identified subject ID, COVID-19 status, age in years and sex were almost always included in the sample metadata. Where HLA class I and class II types were available, the types were taken from metadata supplied by the sample provider, not from assay-based typing.

TCRbeta CDR3 regions were amplified from genomic DNA using the immunoSEQ Assay, a bias-controlled multiplex PCR. For the original study's pipeline: Nucleated cell counts per sample were estimated from amplification of reference gene primers within the assay. Sequence reads were collapsed and filtered to measure the absolute abundance of every unique TCRbeta CDR3 rearrangement. For each sample, productive Simpson clonality was calculated by taking the square root of Simpson's diversity index across productive rearrangements. In its TCRdb copy, this immuneACCESS table keeps in-frame sequences only and misses some clones. Where compared with another copy, unresolved V genes explain less than half of these, and the others have no known cause. V and J calls plus clone size are reproduced from that table; the DNA served to infer D and trimming. For this sample the table gives roughly 16,000 clones, of which 80% to 90% were detected only once. The biggest ten clones account for 30% to 35% of the sample.

Each collaborating institution followed its own protocols to collect whole blood in K2EDTA tubes. For TCRbeta analysis, collaborators shipped samples as frozen whole blood, isolated PBMCs, or DNA extracted from either of those sample types. Study-level results and caveats: The quantity of clinical and demographic metadata differed by source and by participant and was supplied without curation.

Its CDR3 holds 14 amino acids, cysteine through phenylalanine. CDR3 DNA only is kept here, 42 bases in frame from base 1. V is clipped by 8 bases and J by 7 bases, and the sequence between their germline boundaries is 17 bases long. The CDR1 and CDR2 encoded by the germline V gene are SGHNT and YENEEA. About this clone: This clone's antigen is unknown. No much larger clonotype is one base removed from it; base qualities were not supplied.

The clonotype was recovered from a man in his 70s in a cohort sampled during active COVID-19. The chain is encoded by TRBV11-3 joined to TRBJ2-2; TRBD2 is possibly the D segment (6 matching bases). Material: peripheral blood. The CDR3 reads as follows: CASSPLALDGELFF. The sequence in DNA is TGTGCCAGCTCCCCTCTAGCGTTGGACGGGGAGCTGTTTTTT.